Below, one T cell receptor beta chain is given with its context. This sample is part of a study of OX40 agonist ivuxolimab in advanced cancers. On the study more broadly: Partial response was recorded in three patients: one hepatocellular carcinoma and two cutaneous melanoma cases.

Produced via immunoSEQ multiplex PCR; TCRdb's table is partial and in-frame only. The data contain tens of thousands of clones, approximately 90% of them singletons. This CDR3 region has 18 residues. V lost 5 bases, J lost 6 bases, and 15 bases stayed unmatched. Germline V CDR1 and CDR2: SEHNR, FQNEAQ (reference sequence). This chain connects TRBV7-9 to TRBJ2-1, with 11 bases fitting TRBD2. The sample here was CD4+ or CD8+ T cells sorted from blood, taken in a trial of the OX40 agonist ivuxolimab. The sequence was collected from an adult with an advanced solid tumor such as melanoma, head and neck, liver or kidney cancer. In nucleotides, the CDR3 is TGTGCCAGCAGCCGACTTTTATTAGCGGGGGGGCAAGGCAATGAGCAGTTCTTC. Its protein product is CASSRLLLAGGQGNEQFF.